This T cell receptor (beta chain) is drawn from a study of T-cell reconstitution after alpha-beta-depleted transplantation in children. The CDR3 loop spans 17 amino acids. In germline, CDR1 is MGHRA, CDR2 YSYEKL. With 1 base clipped from V and 0 bases from J, the junction kept 9 bases outside the gene matches. TCRbeta library preparation incorporated unique molecular identifiers. TCRdb recomputed calls from the PCR reads with MiXCR, one row per CDR3 protein. The data contain some 500,000 distinct CDR3 sequences, about 17% of them seen just once; the ten biggest clones take up 3.3%. This TCR was sampled from a human donor who donated a stem cell graft to a child with acute lymphoblastic leukemia. The chain carries TRBV4-1 and TRBJ2-7, with 7 bases aligning to TRBD2. Sequencing used PBMCs from the stem cell graft donor, obtained from the stem cell graft. Here the CDR3 DNA reads TGCGCCAGCAGCCAAGGGCTAGCGGCTATTAGCTCCTACGAGCAGTACTTC. This codes for CASSQGLAAISSYEQYF.